This TCR beta chain derives from a study of blood T cell repertoires in COVID-19. TCRdb's table, derived via immunoSEQ multiplex PCR, lists solely in-frame clones and lacks some. The sample includes around 150,000 clones, 75% to 85% of them seen just once. In this sample, this clone turned up a few times. The sequence derives from an elderly woman with active or convalescent COVID-19. Sample: peripheral blood.

The CDR3 spells CASSAGTGIYNEQFF. The DNA for the CDR3 is TGTGCCAGCAGCGCCGGTACCGGGATATACAATGAGCAGTTCTTC. The chain links TRBV5-6 to TRBJ2-1; maybe TRBD2 (5 bases). Trimming left V 4 bases short and J 4 bases short, with 15 bases between. Germline assignment: CDR1 SGHDT and CDR2 YYEEEE. The CDR3 loop spans 15 amino acids. Full variable domain (missing parts from reference TRBV5-6 and TRBJ2-1): DAGVTQSPTHLIKTRGQQVTLRCSPKSGHDTVSWYQQALGQGPQFIFQYYEEEERQRGNFPDRFSGHQFPNYSSELNVNALLLGDSALYLCASSAGTGIYNEQFFGPGTRLTVL.